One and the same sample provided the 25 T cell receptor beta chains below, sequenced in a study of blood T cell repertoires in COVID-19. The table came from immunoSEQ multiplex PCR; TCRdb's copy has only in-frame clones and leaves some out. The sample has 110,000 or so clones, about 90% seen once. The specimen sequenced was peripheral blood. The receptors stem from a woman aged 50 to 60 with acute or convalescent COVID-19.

CDR3 region: CAWGIGTKNYGYTF. The DNA for the CDR3 is TGTGCCTGGGGAATCGGGACTAAGAACTATGGCTACACCTTC. V is TRBV30 and J is TRBJ1-2; D possibly corresponds to TRBD1 (5 bases). V shed 5 bases and J shed 2 bases, with 15 bases lying between them. The CDR3 is made up of 14 amino acids. Per the germline V gene, CDR1 is GTSNPN and CDR2 is SVGIG (reference sequence).

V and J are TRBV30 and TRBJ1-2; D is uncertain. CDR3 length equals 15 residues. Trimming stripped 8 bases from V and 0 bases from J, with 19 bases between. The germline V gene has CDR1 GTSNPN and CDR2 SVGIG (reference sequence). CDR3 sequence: CARRTFRGANYGYTF. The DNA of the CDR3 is TGTGCCCGGCGGACTTTCCGAGGCGCTAACTATGGCTACACCTTC. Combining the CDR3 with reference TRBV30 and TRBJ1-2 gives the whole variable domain SQTIHQWPATLVQPVGSPLSLECTVEGTSNPNLYWYRQAAGRGLQLLFYSVGIGQISSEVPQNLSASRPQDRQFILSSKKLLLSDSGFYLCARRTFRGANYGYTFGSGTRLTVV.

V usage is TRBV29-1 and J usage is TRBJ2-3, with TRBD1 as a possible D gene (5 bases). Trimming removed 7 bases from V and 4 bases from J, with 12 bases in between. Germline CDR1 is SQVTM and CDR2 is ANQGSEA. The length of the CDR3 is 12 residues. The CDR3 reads CSAVRAADTQYF. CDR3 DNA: TGCAGCGCCGTCAGGGCGGCAGATACGCAGTATTTT.

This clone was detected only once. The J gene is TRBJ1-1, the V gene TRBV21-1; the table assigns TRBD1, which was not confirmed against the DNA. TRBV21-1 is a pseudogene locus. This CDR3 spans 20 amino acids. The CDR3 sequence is CASSKEKMGQPSFLNTEAFF. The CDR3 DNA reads TGTGCCAGCAGCAAAGAAAAGATGGGACAGCCCTCCTTTCTGAACACTGAAGCTTTCTTT.

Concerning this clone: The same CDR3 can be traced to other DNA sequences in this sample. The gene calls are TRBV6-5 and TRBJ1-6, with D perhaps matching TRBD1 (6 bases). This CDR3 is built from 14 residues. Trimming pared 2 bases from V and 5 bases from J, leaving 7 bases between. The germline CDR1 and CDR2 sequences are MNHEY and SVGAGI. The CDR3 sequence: CASSYGTHNSPLHF. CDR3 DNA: TGTGCCAGCAGTTACGGGACACATAATTCACCCCTCCACTTT.

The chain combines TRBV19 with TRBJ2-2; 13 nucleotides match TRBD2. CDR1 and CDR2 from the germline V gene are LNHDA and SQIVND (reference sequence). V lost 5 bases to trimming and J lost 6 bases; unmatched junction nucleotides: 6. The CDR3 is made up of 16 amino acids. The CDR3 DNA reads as TGTGCCAGTAGTGCGAGACTAGCGGGAGGTCCCGGGGAGCTGTTTTTT. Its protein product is CASSARLAGGPGELFF.

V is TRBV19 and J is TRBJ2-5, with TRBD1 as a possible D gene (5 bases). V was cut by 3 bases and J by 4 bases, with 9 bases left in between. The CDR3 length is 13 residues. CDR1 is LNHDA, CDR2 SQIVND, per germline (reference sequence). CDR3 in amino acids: CASSIWGVETQYF. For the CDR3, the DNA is TGTGCCAGTAGTATTTGGGGCGTAGAGACCCAGTACTTC.

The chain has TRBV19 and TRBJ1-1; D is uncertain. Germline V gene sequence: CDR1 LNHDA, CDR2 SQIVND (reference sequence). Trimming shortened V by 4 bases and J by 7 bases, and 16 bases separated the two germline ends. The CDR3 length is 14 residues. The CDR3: CASSTQGGFGEAFF. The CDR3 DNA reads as TGTGCCAGTAGTACACAAGGAGGTTTTGGTGAAGCTTTCTTT.

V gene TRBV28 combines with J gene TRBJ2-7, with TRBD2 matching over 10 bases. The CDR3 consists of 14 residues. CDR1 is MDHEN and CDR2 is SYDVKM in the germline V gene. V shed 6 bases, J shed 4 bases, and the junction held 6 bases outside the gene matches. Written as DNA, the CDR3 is TGTGCCAGCAGCCTCCCTAGCGGGAGTTACGAGCAGTACTTC. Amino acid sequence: CASSLPSGSYEQYF.

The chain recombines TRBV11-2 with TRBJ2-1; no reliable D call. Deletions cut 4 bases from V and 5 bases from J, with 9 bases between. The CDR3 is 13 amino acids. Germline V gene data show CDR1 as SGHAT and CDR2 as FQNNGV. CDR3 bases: TGTGCCAGCAGCTCCGAACAGCACAATGAGCAGTTCTTC. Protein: CASSSEQHNEQFF.

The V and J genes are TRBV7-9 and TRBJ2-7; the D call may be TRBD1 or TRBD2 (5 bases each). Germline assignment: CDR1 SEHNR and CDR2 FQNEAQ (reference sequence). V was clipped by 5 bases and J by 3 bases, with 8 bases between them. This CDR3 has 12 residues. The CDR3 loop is CASSRDGYEQYF. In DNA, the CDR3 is TGTGCCAGCAGCAGGGACGGCTACGAGCAGTACTTC.

CDR3 region: CASSYDPSGFYGYTF. As DNA, the CDR3 is TGCGCCAGCAGCTACGACCCTAGTGGGTTCTATGGCTACACCTTC. The chain uses TRBV5-1 and TRBJ1-2, with D unresolved. This CDR3 comprises 15 residues. Between the trimmed V and J ends, which lost 3 bases and 4 bases, there was a span of 16 bases. Germline CDR1 SGHRS, CDR2 YFSETQ.

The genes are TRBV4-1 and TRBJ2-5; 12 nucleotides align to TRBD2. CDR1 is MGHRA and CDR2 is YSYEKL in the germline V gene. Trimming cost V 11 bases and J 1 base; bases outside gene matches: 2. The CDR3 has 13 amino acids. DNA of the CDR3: TGCGCCGCTAGCGGGGGGGCCCAAGAGACCCAGTACTTC. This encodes CAASGGAQETQYF.

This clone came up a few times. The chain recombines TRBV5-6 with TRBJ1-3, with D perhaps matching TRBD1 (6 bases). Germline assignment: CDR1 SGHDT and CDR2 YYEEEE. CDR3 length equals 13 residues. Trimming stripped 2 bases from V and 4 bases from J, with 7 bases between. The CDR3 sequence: CASSLDRGNTIYF. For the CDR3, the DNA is TGTGCCAGCAGCTTAGACAGGGGAAACACCATATATTTT.

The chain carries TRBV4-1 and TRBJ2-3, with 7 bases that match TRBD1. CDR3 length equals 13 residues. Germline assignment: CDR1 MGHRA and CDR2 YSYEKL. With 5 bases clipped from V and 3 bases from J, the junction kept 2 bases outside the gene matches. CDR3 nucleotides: TGCGCCAGCAGCGACAGGGCTACAGATACGCAGTATTTT. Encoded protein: CASSDRATDTQYF.

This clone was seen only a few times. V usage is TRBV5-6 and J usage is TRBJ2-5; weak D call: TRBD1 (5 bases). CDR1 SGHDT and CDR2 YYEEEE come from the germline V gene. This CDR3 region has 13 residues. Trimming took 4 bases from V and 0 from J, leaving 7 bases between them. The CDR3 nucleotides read TGTGCCAGCAGCCAGGACAACCAAGAGACCCAGTACTTC. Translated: CASSQDNQETQYF.

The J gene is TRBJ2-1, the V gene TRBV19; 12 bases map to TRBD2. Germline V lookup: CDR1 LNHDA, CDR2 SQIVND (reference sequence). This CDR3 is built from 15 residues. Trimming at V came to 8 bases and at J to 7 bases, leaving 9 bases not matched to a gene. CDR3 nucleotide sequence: TGTGCCAGTGAACTAGCGGGAGGACTCGGGAATGAGCAGTTCTTC. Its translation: CASELAGGLGNEQFF.

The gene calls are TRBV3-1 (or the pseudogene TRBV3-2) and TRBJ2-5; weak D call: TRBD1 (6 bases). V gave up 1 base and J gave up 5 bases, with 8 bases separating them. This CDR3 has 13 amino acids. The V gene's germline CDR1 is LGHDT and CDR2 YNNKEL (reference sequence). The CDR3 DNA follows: TGTGCCAGCAGCCAAGGGGGGCCGGAGACCCAGTACTTC. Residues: CASSQGGPETQYF.

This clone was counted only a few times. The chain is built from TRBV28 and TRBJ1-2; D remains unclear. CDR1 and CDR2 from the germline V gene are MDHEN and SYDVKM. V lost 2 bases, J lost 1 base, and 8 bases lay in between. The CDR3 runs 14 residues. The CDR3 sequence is CASSLVSSNYGYTF. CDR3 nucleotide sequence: TGTGCCAGCAGTTTAGTATCCAGTAACTATGGCTACACCTTC.

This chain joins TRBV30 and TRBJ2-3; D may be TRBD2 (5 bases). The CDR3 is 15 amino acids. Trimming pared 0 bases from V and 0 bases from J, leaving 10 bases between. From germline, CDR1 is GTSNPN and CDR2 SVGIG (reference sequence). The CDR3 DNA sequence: TGTGCCTGGAGTGTAGGGCCGGGGAGCACAGATACGCAGTATTTT. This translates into CAWSVGPGSTDTQYF.

CDR3 coding DNA: TGTGCCAGCAGCTTGTTTGTTGGGGGACAGGGCTACGAAACTGAAGCTTTCTTT. It translates to CASSLFVGGQGYETEAFF. This rearrangement joins TRBV7-9 to TRBJ1-1, with 9 nucleotides matching TRBD1. Germline loops: CDR1 SEHNR, CDR2 FQNEAQ (reference sequence). This CDR3 has 18 residues. J gave up 5 bases and V 3 bases, and 16 bases lay outside the gene matches.

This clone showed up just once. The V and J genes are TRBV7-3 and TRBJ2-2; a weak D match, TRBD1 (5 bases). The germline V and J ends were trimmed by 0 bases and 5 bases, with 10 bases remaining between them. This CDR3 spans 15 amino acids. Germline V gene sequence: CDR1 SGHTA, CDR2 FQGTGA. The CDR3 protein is CASSLTSDRTGELFF. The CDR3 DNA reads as TGTGCCAGCAGCTTAACCTCCGACAGAACCGGGGAGCTGTTTTTT.

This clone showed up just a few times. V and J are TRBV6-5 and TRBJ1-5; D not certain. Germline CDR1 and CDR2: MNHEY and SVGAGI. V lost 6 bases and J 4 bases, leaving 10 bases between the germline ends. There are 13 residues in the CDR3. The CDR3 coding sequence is TGTGCCAGCAGAAAGGCGGGGAATCAGCCCCAGCATTTT. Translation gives CASRKAGNQPQHF.

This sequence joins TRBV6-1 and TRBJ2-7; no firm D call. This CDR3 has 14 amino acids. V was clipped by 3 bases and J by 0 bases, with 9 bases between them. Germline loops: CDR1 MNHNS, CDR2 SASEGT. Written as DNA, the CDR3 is TGTGCCAGCAGTGATCGGCGGAGCTCCTACGAGCAGTACTTC. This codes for CASSDRRSSYEQYF.

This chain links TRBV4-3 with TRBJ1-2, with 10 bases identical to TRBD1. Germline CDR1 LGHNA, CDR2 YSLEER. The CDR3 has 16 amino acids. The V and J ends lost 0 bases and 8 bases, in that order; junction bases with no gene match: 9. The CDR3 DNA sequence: TGCGCCAGCAGCCAAGAGCTTAGGGACAGGGGCGGCGGCTACACCTTC. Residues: CASSQELRDRGGGYTF.